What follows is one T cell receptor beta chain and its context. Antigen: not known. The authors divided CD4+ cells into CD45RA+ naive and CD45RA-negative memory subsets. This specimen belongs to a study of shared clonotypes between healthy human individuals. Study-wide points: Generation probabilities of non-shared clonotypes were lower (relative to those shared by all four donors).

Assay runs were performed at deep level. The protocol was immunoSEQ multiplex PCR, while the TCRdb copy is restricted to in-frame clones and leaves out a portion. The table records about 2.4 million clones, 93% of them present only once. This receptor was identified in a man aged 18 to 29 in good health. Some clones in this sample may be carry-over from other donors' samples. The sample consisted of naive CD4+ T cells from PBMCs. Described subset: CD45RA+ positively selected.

CDR3 in amino acids: CASSTSDRVWRDTQYF. The CDR3 nucleotides are TGTGCCAGCAGCACGTCGGACAGGGTCTGGAGAGATACGCAGTATTTT. V usage is TRBV9 and J usage is TRBJ2-3; 8 bases map to TRBD1. The V gene end was trimmed by 4 bases and the J gene end by 5 bases; junction bases not matched to a gene: 12. This CDR3 contains 16 residues. Germline assignment: CDR1 SGDLS and CDR2 YYNGEE.